One and the same sample provided the 7 T cell receptor beta chains below, sequenced in a study of identical twins. TCRdb ran MiXCR on the 5' RACE reads and lists one entry per CDR3 protein. The data hold about 220,000 distinct CDR3 sequences, with 6.5% to 8.5% observed a single time. These same data were also listed under a study on yellow fever vaccine responses in identical twins.

Sequenced: memory (CD45RO+) T cells sorted from blood. Receptors originate from a woman under 30 in good health.

This clonotype was seen at least ten times. V gene TRBV3-1 combines with J gene TRBJ2-2; TRBD1 matches at 11 bases. V dropped 5 bases and J dropped 0; count of bases not matched to a gene: 5. Germline loops: CDR1 LGHDT, CDR2 YNNKEL (reference sequence). This CDR3 spans 17 amino acids. The CDR3 loop reads CASSSDRGRPNTGELFF. For the CDR3, the DNA is TGTGCCAGCAGCTCGGACAGGGGGCGACCGAACACCGGGGAGCTGTTTTTT.

This clonotype was counted between two and nine times. This chain uses TRBV20-1 with TRBJ2-1; 9 positions agree with TRBD1. J lost 2 bases, V lost 6 bases, and 14 bases had no gene match. Germline V gene data show CDR1 as DFQATT and CDR2 as SNEGSKA (reference sequence). The CDR3 length is 17 residues. The CDR3 is CSAAGRAGTGTYNEQFF. CDR3 nucleotide sequence: TGCAGTGCGGCGGGGAGGGCCGGGACAGGGACCTACAATGAGCAGTTCTTC.

Only a few counts were recorded for this clonotype. This sequence joins TRBV5-5 and TRBJ1-2; TRBD1 is a possible D gene (5 bases). The CDR3 is 14 residues long. The germline V and J ends were trimmed by 0 bases and 4 bases, with 10 bases remaining between them. Germline CDR1 is SGHKS and CDR2 is YYEKEE (reference sequence). CDR3 in amino acids: CASSLGRQTYGYTF. CDR3 in DNA: TGTGCCAGCAGCTTGGGGAGACAGACCTATGGCTACACCTTC.

This clonotype was counted ten times or more. The chain combines TRBV29-1 with TRBJ1-2; 7 positions match TRBD1. The trim removed 5 bases at V and 3 bases at J, leaving 12 bases unmatched. The CDR3 loop spans 15 amino acids. Germline CDR1 SQVTM, CDR2 ANQGSEA. CDR3 in DNA: TGCAGCGTTCCGGAACAGGGGCCCAACCACTATGGCTACACCTTC. This codes for CSVPEQGPNHYGYTF.

This clonotype has a count of ten or more. The chain carries TRBV12-3 or TRBV12-4 and TRBJ2-7, with D perhaps TRBD1 or TRBD2 (5 bases each). The CDR3 extends over 16 amino acids. V lost 6 bases and J 3 bases, leaving 21 bases between the germline ends. In DNA, the CDR3 is TGTGCCAGCAGCCCCACCCCCGGGACGGTAAGCTACGAGCAGTACTTC. Its protein is CASSPTPGTVSYEQYF.

V gene TRBV6-2 or TRBV6-3 combines with J gene TRBJ2-1; D call uncertain. CDR3 length: 11 amino acids. The germline V and J ends were trimmed by 6 bases and 6 bases, with 6 bases remaining between them. Germline V lookup: CDR1 MNHEY, CDR2 SVGEGT. The CDR3 is CASSDRNEQFF. The CDR3 DNA sequence: TGTGCCAGCAGCGATCGCAATGAGCAGTTCTTC.

This clonotype was recorded at least ten times. This rearrangement joins TRBV5-1 to TRBJ1-1; 7 bases map to TRBD1. With V trimmed by 6 bases and J by 4 bases, 6 bases remained unmatched. The V gene's germline CDR1 is SGHRS and CDR2 YFSETQ. The CDR3 loop spans 13 amino acids. The chain's CDR3 is CASTGRGLTEAFF. For the CDR3, the DNA is TGCGCCAGCACTGGAAGGGGGCTCACTGAAGCTTTCTTT.